These 8 T cell receptor beta chains originate from one sample sequenced in a study of cytotoxic CD8 clonotypes in ibrutinib-treated CLL. Profiled with immunoSEQ multiplex PCR; TCRdb holds only in-frame clones, not every one. The data show about 160,000 clones, more than 80% seen once. Material: PBMCs, obtained after 24 months of ibrutinib treatment. Source of these receptors: a human donor with chronic lymphocytic leukemia.

The V call is TRBV7-2, the J call TRBJ1-3; 7 bases line up with TRBD1. Germline V gene sequence: CDR1 SGHTA, CDR2 FQGNSA. The CDR3 runs 15 residues. J lost 0 bases, V lost 3 bases, and 2 bases had no gene match. The CDR3 protein is CASSLDRSSGNTIYF. The DNA of the CDR3 is TGTGCCAGCAGCTTGGACAGGAGCTCTGGAAACACCATATATTTT.

The V and J genes are TRBV5-1 and TRBJ1-1; D is uncertain. The V gene lost 4 bases and the J gene lost 0 bases, with 13 bases spanning the gap. The CDR3 runs to 15 residues. Per germline, CDR1 SGHRS and CDR2 YFSETQ. The CDR3, as DNA: TGCGCCAGCAGCCACCCTCCAGGCATGAACACTGAAGCTTTCTTT. It codes for CASSHPPGMNTEAFF.

The chain couples TRBV6-6 to TRBJ2-1, with 8 bases matching TRBD2. Germline lookup yields CDR1 MNHNY and CDR2 SVGAGI (reference sequence). CDR3 length: 16 residues. The trim removed 6 bases at V and 0 bases at J, leaving 7 bases unmatched. CDR3 sequence: CASSPGLASSYNEQFF. In nucleotides, the CDR3 is TGTGCCAGCAGCCCCGGACTAGCCAGCTCCTACAATGAGCAGTTCTTC.

V is TRBV6-1 and J is TRBJ1-1; 9 nucleotides agree with TRBD1. This CDR3 spans 14 amino acids. Germline loops: CDR1 MNHNS, CDR2 SASEGT. V shed 6 bases, J shed 5 bases, and the junction held 7 bases outside the gene matches. This CDR3 reads CASRKTGGGTEAFF. The CDR3 DNA sequence: TGTGCCAGCAGAAAAACAGGGGGCGGGACTGAAGCTTTCTTT.

The chain couples TRBV18 to TRBJ2-1; TRBD2 matches at 12 bases. Per the germline V gene, CDR1 is KGHSH and CDR2 is LQKENI. After removal of 6 bases from V and 0 bases from J, the junction contained 9 bases not matched to a gene. The CDR3 has 18 amino acids. CDR3 in amino acids: CASSSGLAGPSSYNEQFF. In DNA form, the CDR3 reads TGTGCCAGCTCTTCAGGACTAGCGGGACCTAGCTCCTACAATGAGCAGTTCTTC. The full variable domain, in which reference TRBV18 and TRBJ2-1 provide the parts outside the CDR3, is NAGVMQNPRHLVRRRGQEARLRCSPMKGHSHVYWYRQLPEEGLKFMVYLQKENIIDESGMPKERFSAEFPKEGPSILRIQQVVRGDSAAYFCASSSGLAGPSSYNEQFFGPGTRLTVL.

The chain recombines TRBV7-3 with TRBJ2-1; 9 bases line up with TRBD2. The CDR3 sequence is 16 residues long. V lost 5 bases, J lost 5 bases, and 10 bases stayed unmatched. Germline V gene lookup returns CDR1 SGHTA and CDR2 FQGTGA. The CDR3 loop is CASSPRSGSGNNEQFF. For the CDR3, the DNA is TGTGCCAGCAGCCCCCGTAGCGGGAGCGGCAACAATGAGCAGTTCTTC. Looking up the rest from reference TRBV7-3 and TRBJ2-1 gives the full variable domain: GAGVSQTPSNKVTEKGKYVELRCDPISGHTALYWYRQSLGQGPEFLIYFQGTGAADDSGLPNDRFFAVRPEGSVSTLKIQRTERGDSAVYLCASSPRSGSGNNEQFFGPGTRLTVL.

The genes are TRBV6-6 and TRBJ1-1, with D possibly being TRBD1 (5 bases). Germline V CDR1 and CDR2: MNHNY, SVGAGI (reference sequence). The CDR3 consists of 14 residues. V gave up 5 bases and J gave up 1 base, with 11 bases separating them. The CDR3 DNA sequence: TGTGCCAGCAGTCACCGGGGGGGGAACACTGAAGCTTTCTTT. It codes for CASSHRGGNTEAFF.

The chain couples TRBV19 to TRBJ2-3; 8 nucleotides line up with TRBD2. With 4 bases clipped from V and 4 bases from J, the junction kept 13 bases outside the gene matches. The germline CDR1 and CDR2 sequences are LNHDA and SQIVND (reference sequence). The CDR3 extends over 17 amino acids. CDR3 sequence (DNA): TGTGCCAGTAGTACTCCTCGGGGGGGAGTCGGAGCAGATACGCAGTATTTT. This translates into CASSTPRGGVGADTQYF.